These 26 T cell receptor beta chains originate from one sample sequenced in a study of blood T cell repertoires in COVID-19. The repertoire was sequenced with immunoSEQ multiplex PCR; TCRdb's copy has only in-frame clones and lacks some. In the table there are about 52,000 clones, approximately 85% of which are singletons. Sequencing input: peripheral blood. These receptors all stem from a woman over 75 with COVID-19, enrolled during active disease.

This clone was seen only a few times. This rearrangement joins TRBV7-3 to TRBJ1-2; D gene ambiguous. The CDR3 is 12 residues long. The V gene's germline CDR1 is SGHTA and CDR2 FQGTGA. The V gene lost 1 base and the J gene lost 8 bases, with 8 bases spanning the gap. The CDR3 DNA reads TGTGCCAGCAGCTTAAACGGGGTGGGCTACACCTTC. Translating gives CASSLNGVGYTF.

The chain has TRBV7-8 and TRBJ2-2; TRBD2 matches at 14 bases. Germline-derived CDR1 and CDR2 are SGHVS and FQNEAQ. The V gene end was trimmed by 5 bases and the J gene end by 10 bases; junction bases not matched to a gene: 12. The CDR3 covers 17 residues. This CDR3 reads CASSRLAGGPRREELFF. CDR3 coding DNA: TGTGCCAGCAGCCGACTAGCGGGAGGGCCTCGGCGGGAGGAGCTGTTTTTT.

The chain is built from TRBV7-2 and TRBJ2-1; D unresolved. This CDR3 is 16 amino acids long. Germline assignment: CDR1 SGHTA and CDR2 FQGNSA. V shed 5 bases and J shed 7 bases, with 21 bases lying between them. The CDR3 DNA reads as TGTGCCAGCAGCACCCAGACCGGCCAGGTTTCGAATGAGCAGTTCTTC. It codes for CASSTQTGQVSNEQFF. Supplemented by reference TRBV7-2 and TRBJ2-1, the full variable domain reads GAGVSQSPSNKVTEKGKDVELRCDPISGHTALYWYRQSLGQGLEFLIYFQGNSAPDKSGLPSDRFSAERTGGSVSTLTIQRTQQEDSAVYLCASSTQTGQVSNEQFFGPGTRLTVL.

This clone was observed a few times. Within the sample, other DNA sequences also encode this same CDR3. The genes are TRBV6-5 and TRBJ2-7; the match to TRBD1 covers 8 bases. Germline values: CDR1 MNHEY, CDR2 SVGAGI. The CDR3 is made up of 12 amino acids. Losses at the gene ends were 6 bases for V and 5 bases for J; bases not matched to a gene: 3. In DNA, the CDR3 is TGTGCCAGCAGAGGACAGGGTCACGAGCAGTACTTC. Protein: CASRGQGHEQYF.

The chain is built from TRBV7-8 and TRBJ2-7; TRBD2 agrees at 11 bases. The CDR3 contains 15 residues. Germline V gives CDR1 SGHVS, CDR2 FQNEAQ. The trim removed 5 bases at V and 4 bases at J, leaving 7 bases unmatched. The chain's CDR3 is CASSMGTSGLYEQYF. The CDR3 nucleotides are TGTGCCAGCAGCATGGGGACTAGCGGCCTGTACGAGCAGTACTTC.

The chain joins TRBV3-1 (or the pseudogene TRBV3-2) to TRBJ2-5, with 10 bases fitting TRBD2. With 2 bases clipped from V and 4 bases from J, the junction kept 10 bases outside the gene matches. Germline V gene lookup returns CDR1 LGHDT and CDR2 YNNKEL (reference sequence). The CDR3 has 17 residues. The CDR3 loop is CASSQRSSGRERETQYF. CDR3 coding DNA: TGTGCCAGCAGCCAACGTAGCAGCGGGAGGGAACGAGAGACCCAGTACTTC.

The J gene is TRBJ1-5, the V gene TRBV28, with TRBD1 as a possible D gene (6 bases). The CDR3 sequence is 13 residues long. The V end lost 6 bases, the J end lost 2 bases, and 8 bases lay between the germline ends. CDR1 MDHEN and CDR2 SYDVKM come from the germline V gene. CDR3 protein: CASRQGGNQPQHF. The CDR3 DNA reads as TGTGCCAGCAGACAGGGTGGCAATCAGCCCCAGCATTTT.

Written as DNA, the CDR3 is TGTGCCATCAGTGAACAGGGGAACTATGGCTACACCTTC. Its protein is CAISEQGNYGYTF. The chain employs TRBV10-3 and TRBJ1-2; 7 nucleotides agree with TRBD1. Trimming took 3 bases from V and 2 from J; bases not matched to a gene: 0. Germline CDR1 and CDR2: ENHRY and SYGVKD. The CDR3 extends over 13 amino acids.

The chain has TRBV7-9 and TRBJ2-7; TRBD2 might be the D (6 bases). The length of the CDR3 is 14 residues. Trimming cost V 8 bases and J 5 bases, with 19 bases left between them. CDR1 is SEHNR and CDR2 is FQNEAQ in the germline V gene (reference sequence). The CDR3 loop reads CASALGLALNEQYF. The DNA for the CDR3 is TGTGCCAGCGCCTTAGGGCTAGCGCTAAACGAGCAGTACTTC. Drawing the rest from reference TRBV7-9 and TRBJ2-7, the complete variable domain is DTGVSQNPRHKITKRGQNVTFRCDPISEHNRLYWYRQTLGQGPEFLTYFQNEAQLEKSRLLSDRFSAERPKGSFSTLEIQRTEQGDSAMYLCASALGLALNEQYFGPGTRLTVT.

The CDR3 nucleotides are TGTGCCAGCAGCCCCGGGACTAGCGGCACAGATACGCAGTATTTT. This encodes CASSPGTSGTDTQYF. V gene TRBV3-1 (or the pseudogene TRBV3-2) combines with J gene TRBJ2-3; 10 nucleotides align to TRBD2. The length of the CDR3 is 15 residues. V lost 4 bases to trimming and J lost 1 base; unmatched junction nucleotides: 2. The germline gives CDR1 LGHDT, CDR2 YNNKEL (reference sequence).

The chain uses TRBV5-6 and TRBJ2-7; 7 positions agree with TRBD2. The germline V gene encodes CDR1 SGHDT and CDR2 YYEEEE. V dropped 2 bases and J dropped 1; count of bases not matched to a gene: 6. The CDR3 totals 15 residues. The CDR3 is CASSFGLAVSYEQYF. DNA of the CDR3: TGTGCCAGCAGCTTCGGGCTAGCGGTTTCCTACGAGCAGTACTTC.

V and J are TRBV7-2 and TRBJ2-1; 7 bases fit TRBD2. Germline loops: CDR1 SGHTA, CDR2 FQGNSA. This CDR3 region has 15 residues. J was trimmed by 5 bases and V by 7 bases; bases with no gene match: 11. CDR3: CASKASAGVNNEQFF. In DNA, the CDR3 is TGTGCCAGCAAGGCGTCGGCGGGGGTCAACAATGAGCAGTTCTTC.

The CDR3: CASSPGQGAREQYF. CDR3 in DNA: TGTGCCAGCAGTCCGGGACAGGGGGCGCGCGAGCAGTACTTC. This chain links TRBV2 with TRBJ2-7; TRBD1 aligns across 12 bases. This CDR3 has 14 amino acids. V shed 5 bases and J 6 bases; nucleotides not matched to a gene: 5. Germline V lookup: CDR1 SNHLY, CDR2 FYNNEI.

The CDR3 here is CASGQSSGNTIYF. CDR3 bases: TGTGCCAGCGGACAGTCCTCTGGAAACACCATATATTTT. The chain links TRBV14 to TRBJ1-3; a possible D gene is TRBD1 (6 bases). V lost 8 bases and J 0 bases, leaving 8 bases between the germline ends. This CDR3 contains 13 residues. Germline assignment: CDR1 SGHDN and CDR2 FVKESK.

This clone has just one count. J is TRBJ2-3 and V is TRBV5-1; D gene ambiguous. The CDR3 has 12 residues. Germline V gene data show CDR1 as SGHRS and CDR2 as YFSETQ. V lost 5 bases and J lost 2, with 6 bases in between. CDR3 DNA sequence: TGCGCCAGCAGGGCCAACACAGATACGCAGTATTTT. Protein: CASRANTDTQYF.

This clone was seen a single time. This rearrangement joins TRBV12-3 or TRBV12-4 to TRBJ2-1; D gene unclear. Trimming stripped 3 bases from V and 7 bases from J, with 7 bases between. This CDR3 has 12 residues. Here the CDR3 DNA reads TGTGCCAGCAGTTTCTTCGGGAATGAGCAGTTCTTC. It codes for CASSFFGNEQFF.

The chain joins TRBV27 to TRBJ2-7; the match to TRBD1 covers 7 bases. CDR1 MNHEY and CDR2 SMNVEV come from the germline V gene (reference sequence). J was trimmed by 0 bases and V by 2 bases; bases with no gene match: 4. The CDR3 contains 15 residues. The CDR3, as DNA: TGTGCCAGCAGTTTAGGGACAGCCTCCTCCTACGAGCAGTACTTC. Protein sequence: CASSLGTASSYEQYF.

V is TRBV7-8 and J is TRBJ2-2; tentative D call: TRBD2 (5 bases). The CDR3 extends over 18 amino acids. V lost 1 base and J 0 bases, leaving 15 bases between the germline ends. Germline-derived CDR1 and CDR2 are SGHVS and FQNEAQ. CDR3 amino acids: CASSLESKRFANTGELFF. The CDR3 bases are TGTGCCAGCAGCTTAGAATCGAAGCGGTTCGCGAACACCGGGGAGCTGTTTTTT.

This rearrangement joins TRBV5-4 to TRBJ2-1; D gene ambiguous. The CDR3 length is 16 residues. V was trimmed by 0 bases and J by 8 bases, leaving 18 bases between them. The V gene's germline CDR1 is SGHNT and CDR2 YYREEE (reference sequence). The CDR3 nucleotides are TGTGCCAGCAGCTTGGAACGGCTAGTTATTTTAGATGAGCAGTTCTTC. Its translation: CASSLERLVILDEQFF.

The chain joins TRBV19 to TRBJ1-2; the match to TRBD1 covers 8 bases. The germline CDR1 and CDR2 sequences are LNHDA and SQIVND (reference sequence). This CDR3 is 13 amino acids long. J lost 6 bases, V lost 3 bases, and 3 bases had no gene match. The CDR3 region has the DNA TGTGCCAGTAGTATTCTGGGACAGGATGGCTACACCTTC. Residues: CASSILGQDGYTF.

CDR3 sequence reads: CASNAGAGVYNEQFF. The CDR3 DNA reads TGTGCCAGCAACGCGGGAGCGGGAGTCTACAATGAGCAGTTCTTC. The chain uses TRBV2 and TRBJ2-1, with 8 bases matching TRBD2. CDR1 is SNHLY and CDR2 is FYNNEI in the germline V gene. CDR3 length: 15 residues. Unmatched junction bases numbered 8, after V lost 7 bases and J lost 3 bases.

The chain combines TRBV3-1 (or the pseudogene TRBV3-2) with TRBJ2-2, with D possibly being TRBD1 (5 bases). CDR3 length: 15 amino acids. The V end lost 2 bases, the J end lost 7 bases, and 14 bases lay between the germline ends. Germline V gene sequence: CDR1 LGHDT, CDR2 YNNKEL (reference sequence). The CDR3 is CASSQLPGSSGELFF. DNA of the CDR3: TGTGCCAGCAGCCAACTGCCAGGGTCGAGCGGGGAGCTGTTTTTT.

This chain links TRBV12-3 or TRBV12-4 with TRBJ2-7, with 9 bases identical to TRBD2. V lost 6 bases to trimming and J lost 7 bases; unmatched junction nucleotides: 7. The CDR3 has 13 amino acids. In DNA, the CDR3 is TGTGCCAGCAGCAGGAGTAGCGGGGGAGAGCAGTACTTC. Its protein product is CASSRSSGGEQYF.

The chain has TRBV29-1 and TRBJ1-2, with 10 positions matching TRBD1. J was trimmed by 2 bases and V by 7 bases; bases with no gene match: 10. The germline gives CDR1 SQVTM, CDR2 ANQGSEA. This CDR3 spans 15 amino acids. The CDR3: CSARGTGQGNYGYTF. CDR3 nucleotide sequence: TGCAGCGCCAGGGGTACGGGACAGGGGAACTATGGCTACACCTTC.

The CDR3 sequence: CASSRDRPYTEAFF. The CDR3 nucleotides are TGTGCCAGCAGCCGGGACAGGCCCTACACTGAAGCTTTCTTT. The chain has TRBV27 and TRBJ1-1, with 8 bases matching TRBD1. Per the germline V gene, CDR1 is MNHEY and CDR2 is SMNVEV (reference sequence). The CDR3 has 14 amino acids. The V segment lost 6 bases and the J segment 3 bases; nucleotides outside the gene matches: 6.

This clone was counted once. The rearrangement uses TRBV30 and TRBJ2-3, with 13 bases aligning to TRBD2. V dropped 7 bases and J dropped 2; count of bases not matched to a gene: 3. This CDR3 region has 14 residues. From germline, CDR1 is GTSNPN and CDR2 SVGIG (reference sequence). CDR3 protein: CALGLAGPTDTQYF. DNA of the CDR3: TGTGCCTTGGGACTAGCGGGACCCACAGATACGCAGTATTTT.